This T cell receptor beta chain is from a study of T cell repertoires in cytomegalovirus infection. Looking at the study overall: Epitope selection comprised recently identified HLA-C-restricted CMV epitopes and well-studied HLA-B-restricted CMV epitopes. Study conclusions and caveats: HLA-C-restricted CMV clonotypes gave the most frequent clonotype in two of eight donors. CMV carriers having the relevant HLA were flagged by cumulative public TCR beta family frequency.

The sample holds a few counts of this clonotype. Its antigen remains unknown. This CDR3 is 14 amino acids long. The V end lost 6 bases, the J end lost 4 bases, and 15 bases lay between the germline ends. Per germline, CDR1 MNHEY and CDR2 SVGEGT. Each CDR3 protein gets one entry after TCRdb re-called the reads with MiXCR. The sample includes more than 250,000 distinct CDR3 sequences, approximately 25% of them seen just once. This chain uses TRBV6-2 or TRBV6-3 with TRBJ1-2; D possibly corresponds to TRBD1 (5 bases). Sample: cultured PBMCs, taken from culture after CMV antigen stimulation. This receptor was taken from a human donor in good health (CMV status not recorded). Some clones in this sample may be carry-over from other donors' samples. For the CDR3, the DNA is TGTGCCAGCAGCAAGACAGACGGGGCCTATGGCTACACCTTC. It is translated as CASSKTDGAYGYTF.